The entry below gives a single TCR beta chain sequence along with its context. Absent ophthalmopathy progression within 18 months defined stable Graves' hyperthyroidism. Clinicians diagnosed patients from clinical symptoms, serum thyroxine and TRAb, thyroid ultrasound and orbital computed tomography. The data are from a study of T cells in Graves' hyperthyroidism and ophthalmopathy. CDR1 is SGHVS, CDR2 FNYEAQ, per germline. There are 16 residues in the CDR3. V was cut by 6 bases and J by 0 bases, with 15 bases left in between. Template material for amplifying TCR beta CDR3 regions consisted of RNA transcripts. The TCR CDR3 was amplified in a first-round RT-PCR using the HTBI primer set. TCRdb ran MiXCR on the multiplex PCR reads and lists one entry per CDR3 protein. The sample has around 540,000 distinct CDR3 sequences, about half seen once; the top ten hold approximately 8.2%.

The receptor was isolated from a woman aged 18-35 years with Graves' hyperthyroidism. The chain uses TRBV7-6 and TRBJ1-3; D is possibly TRBD1 (5 bases). Specimen: peripheral blood or thyroid tissue (not recorded which). CDR3 loop: CASSRRGRTSGNTIYF. CDR3 nucleotide sequence: TGTGCCAGCAGTCGCCGGGGACGGACCTCTGGAAACACCATATATTTT.